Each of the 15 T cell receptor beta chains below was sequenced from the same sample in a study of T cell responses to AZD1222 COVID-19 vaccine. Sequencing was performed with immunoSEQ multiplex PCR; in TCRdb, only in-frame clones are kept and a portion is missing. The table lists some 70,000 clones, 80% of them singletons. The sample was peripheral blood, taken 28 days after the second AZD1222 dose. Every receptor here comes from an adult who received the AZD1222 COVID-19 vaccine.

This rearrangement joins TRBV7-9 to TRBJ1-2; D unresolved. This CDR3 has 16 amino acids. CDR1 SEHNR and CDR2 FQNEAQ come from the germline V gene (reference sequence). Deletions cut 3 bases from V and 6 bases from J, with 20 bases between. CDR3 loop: CASSFLLRDGVDGYTF. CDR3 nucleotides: TGTGCCAGCAGCTTCCTCTTGCGGGATGGAGTTGATGGCTACACCTTC.

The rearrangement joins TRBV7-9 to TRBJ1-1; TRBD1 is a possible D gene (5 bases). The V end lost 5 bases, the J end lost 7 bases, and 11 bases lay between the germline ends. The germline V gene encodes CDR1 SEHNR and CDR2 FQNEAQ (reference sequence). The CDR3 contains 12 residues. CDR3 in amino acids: CASSLSGGEAFF. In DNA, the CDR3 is TGTGCCAGCAGCCTATCGGGGGGTGAAGCTTTCTTT.

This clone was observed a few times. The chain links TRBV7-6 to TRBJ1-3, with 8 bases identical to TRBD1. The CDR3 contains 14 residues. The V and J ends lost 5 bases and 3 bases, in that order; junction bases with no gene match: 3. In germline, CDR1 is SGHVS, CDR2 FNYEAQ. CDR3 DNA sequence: TGTGCCAGCAGCCAGGACAGGGTTGGAAACACCATATATTTT. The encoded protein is CASSQDRVGNTIYF.

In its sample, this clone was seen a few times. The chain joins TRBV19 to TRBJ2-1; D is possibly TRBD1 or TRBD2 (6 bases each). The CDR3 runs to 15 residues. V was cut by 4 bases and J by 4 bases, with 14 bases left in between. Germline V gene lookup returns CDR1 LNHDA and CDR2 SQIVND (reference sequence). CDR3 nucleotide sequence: TGTGCCAGTAGTAAAACCGGGGGCCCTTACAATGAGCAGTTCTTC. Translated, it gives CASSKTGGPYNEQFF.

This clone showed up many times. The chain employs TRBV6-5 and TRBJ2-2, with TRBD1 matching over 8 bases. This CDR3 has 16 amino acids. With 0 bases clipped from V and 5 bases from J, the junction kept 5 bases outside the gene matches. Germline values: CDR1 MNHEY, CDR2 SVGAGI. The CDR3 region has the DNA TGTGCCAGCAGTTACTCGACAGGGGTCGTAACCGGGGAGCTGTTTTTT. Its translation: CASSYSTGVVTGELFF.

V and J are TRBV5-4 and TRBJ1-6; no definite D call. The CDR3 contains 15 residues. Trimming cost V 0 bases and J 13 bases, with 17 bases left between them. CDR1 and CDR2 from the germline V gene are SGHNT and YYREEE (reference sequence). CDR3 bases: TGTGCCAGCAGCTTGGAGGGAAGGATGCAGTTTCCCCTCCACTTT. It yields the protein CASSLEGRMQFPLHF.

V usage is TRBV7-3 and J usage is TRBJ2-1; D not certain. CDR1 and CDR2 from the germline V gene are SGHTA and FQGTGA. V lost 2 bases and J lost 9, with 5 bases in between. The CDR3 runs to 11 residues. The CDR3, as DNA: TGTGCCAGCAGCTTAGAAGGTGAGCAGTTCTTC. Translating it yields CASSLEGEQFF.

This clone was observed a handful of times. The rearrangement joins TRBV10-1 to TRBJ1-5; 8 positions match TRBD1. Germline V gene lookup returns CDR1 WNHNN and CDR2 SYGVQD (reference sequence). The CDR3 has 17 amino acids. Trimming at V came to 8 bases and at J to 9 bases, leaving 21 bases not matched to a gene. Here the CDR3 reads CASPQRKTGAYLWPQHF. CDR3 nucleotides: TGCGCCAGCCCCCAAAGAAAGACAGGGGCCTACCTCTGGCCCCAGCATTTT.

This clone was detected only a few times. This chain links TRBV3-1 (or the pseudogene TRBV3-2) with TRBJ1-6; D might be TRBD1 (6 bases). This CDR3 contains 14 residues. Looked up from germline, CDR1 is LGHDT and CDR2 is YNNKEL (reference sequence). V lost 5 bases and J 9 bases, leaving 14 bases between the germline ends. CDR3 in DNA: TGTGCCAGCAGCGACGGGGGCTTATCTTCACCCCTCCACTTT. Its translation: CASSDGGLSSPLHF.

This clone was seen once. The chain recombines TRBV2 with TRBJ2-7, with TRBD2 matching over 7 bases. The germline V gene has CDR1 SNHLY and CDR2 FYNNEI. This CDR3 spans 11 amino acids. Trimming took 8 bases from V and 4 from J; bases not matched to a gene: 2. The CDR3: CASGGDYEQYF. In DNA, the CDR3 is TGTGCCAGCGGGGGGGATTACGAGCAGTACTTC.

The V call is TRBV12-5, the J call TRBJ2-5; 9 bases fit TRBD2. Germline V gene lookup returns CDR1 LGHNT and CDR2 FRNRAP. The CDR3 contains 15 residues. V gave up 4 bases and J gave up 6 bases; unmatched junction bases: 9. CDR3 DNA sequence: TGTGCTAGTGGTTCCCCGCCCAGCGGGGGGAAGACCCAGTACTTC. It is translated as CASGSPPSGGKTQYF.

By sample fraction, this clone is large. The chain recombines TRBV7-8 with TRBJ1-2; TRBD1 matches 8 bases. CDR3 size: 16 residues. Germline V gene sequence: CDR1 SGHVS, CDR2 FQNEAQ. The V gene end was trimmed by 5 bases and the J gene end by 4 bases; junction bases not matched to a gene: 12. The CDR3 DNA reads TGTGCCAGCAGCCCCGTCGAGGGACAGGAAAGCTATGGCTACACCTTC. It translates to CASSPVEGQESYGYTF.

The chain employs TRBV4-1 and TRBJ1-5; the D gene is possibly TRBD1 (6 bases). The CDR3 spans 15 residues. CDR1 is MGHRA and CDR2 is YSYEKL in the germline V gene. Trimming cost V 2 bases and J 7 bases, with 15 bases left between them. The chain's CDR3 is CASSQSIGTKQPQHF. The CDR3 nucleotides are TGCGCCAGCAGCCAATCAATCGGGACAAAACAGCCCCAGCATTTT.

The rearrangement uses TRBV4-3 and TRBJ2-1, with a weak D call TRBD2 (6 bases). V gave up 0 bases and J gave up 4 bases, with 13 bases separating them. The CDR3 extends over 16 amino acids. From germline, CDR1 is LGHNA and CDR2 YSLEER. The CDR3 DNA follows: TGCGCCAGCAGCCAAGATGGGACTGCAAGATACAATGAGCAGTTCTTC. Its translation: CASSQDGTARYNEQFF.

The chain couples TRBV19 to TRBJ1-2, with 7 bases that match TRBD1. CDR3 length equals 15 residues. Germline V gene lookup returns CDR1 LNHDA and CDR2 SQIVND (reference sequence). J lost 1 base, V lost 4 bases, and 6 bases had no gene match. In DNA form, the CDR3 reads TGTGCCAGTAGTAAAGGGGGACAGATTAACTATGGCTACACCTTC. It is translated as CASSKGGQINYGYTF.